This T cell receptor (beta chain) was documented in a study of identical twins. Germline V gives CDR1 DFQATT, CDR2 SNEGSKA (reference sequence). V lost 6 bases and J 5 bases, leaving 19 bases between the germline ends. The CDR3 sequence is 14 residues long. As concerns this clonotype: As yet, its antigen is unknown.

In every case, the donor was a healthy Caucasian. Findings and limits, study-wide: Findings depended on cross-sectional statistics rather than tracking the same donors.

TCRdb reprocessed the 5' RACE reads via MiXCR and lists one record per CDR3 protein. Here the sample spans 400,000 to 550,000 distinct CDR3 sequences, 20% to 25% being singletons. The same specimen was also included in a second study, on T cells expressing NK-cell markers. That source notes: A handful of donors showed these clonotypes also leading the CD3+CD56-NKG2C+ fraction.

The sequencing sample was made of CD4+ T cells sorted from blood. The receptor was derived from a woman younger than 35 in good health. The genes are TRBV20-1 and TRBJ2-5, with D perhaps TRBD2 (6 bases). The chain's CDR3 is CSAPPGVRGETQYF. The CDR3 DNA sequence: TGCAGTGCCCCGCCGGGGGTAAGAGGGGAGACCCAGTACTTC.